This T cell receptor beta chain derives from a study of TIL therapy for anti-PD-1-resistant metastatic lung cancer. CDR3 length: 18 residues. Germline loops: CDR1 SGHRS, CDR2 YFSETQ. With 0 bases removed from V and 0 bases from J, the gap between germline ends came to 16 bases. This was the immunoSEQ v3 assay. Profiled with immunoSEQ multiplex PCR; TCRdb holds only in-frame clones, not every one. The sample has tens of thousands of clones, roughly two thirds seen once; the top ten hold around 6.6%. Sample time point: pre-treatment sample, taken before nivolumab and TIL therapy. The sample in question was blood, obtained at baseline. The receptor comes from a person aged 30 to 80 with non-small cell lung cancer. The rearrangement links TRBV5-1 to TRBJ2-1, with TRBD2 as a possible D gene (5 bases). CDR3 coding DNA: TGCGCCAGCAGCTTGGGATTTGCTTGGGGAGTCTCCTACAATGAGCAGTTCTTC. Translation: CASSLGFAWGVSYNEQFF.